Each of the 27 T cell receptor beta chains below was sequenced from the same sample in a study of T cell responses to AZD1222 COVID-19 vaccine. Here immunoSEQ multiplex PCR was the method, and the copy in TCRdb shows in-frame clones only, minus some. This table has 100,000 to 150,000 clones, 89% appearing once. This specimen was peripheral blood, taken on day 0 of AZD1222 vaccination. Source of these receptors: an adult in good health.

The J gene is TRBJ2-4, the V gene TRBV9, with D hard to call. There are 14 residues in the CDR3. Germline V CDR1 and CDR2: SGDLS, YYNGEE. The germline V and J ends were trimmed by 0 bases and 1 base, with 5 bases remaining between them. The CDR3 region has the DNA TGTGCCAGCAGCGTAGACTTGGCCAAAAACATTCAGTACTTC. It translates to CASSVDLAKNIQYF.

J is TRBJ2-3 and V is TRBV28, with 12 bases lining up with TRBD2. Trimming at V came to 6 bases and at J to 3 bases, leaving 7 bases not matched to a gene. Looked up from germline, CDR1 is MDHEN and CDR2 is SYDVKM. The CDR3 covers 16 residues. The CDR3 protein is CASSPRLAGDTDTQYF. As DNA, the CDR3 is TGTGCCAGCAGCCCGAGACTAGCGGGAGATACAGATACGCAGTATTTT. Based on the CDR3 plus reference TRBV28 and TRBJ2-3, the full variable domain is DVKVTQSSRYLVKRTGEKVFLECVQDMDHENMFWYRQDPGLGLRLIYFSYDVKMKEKGDIPEGYSVSREKKERFSLILESASTNQTSMYLCASSPRLAGDTDTQYFGPGTRLTVL.

V and J are TRBV28 and TRBJ1-2; 9 bases map to TRBD1. With V trimmed by 1 base and J by 7 bases, 4 bases remained unmatched. The length of the CDR3 is 14 residues. Germline V gives CDR1 MDHEN, CDR2 SYDVKM. The CDR3 loop reads CASSLYRDRVGYTF. In DNA, the CDR3 is TGTGCCAGCAGTTTATATCGGGACAGGGTTGGCTACACCTTC.

The chain carries TRBV28 and TRBJ1-2; 9 positions match TRBD1. The V gene end was trimmed by 2 bases and the J gene end by 0 bases; junction bases not matched to a gene: 1. Germline V gives CDR1 MDHEN, CDR2 SYDVKM. This CDR3 spans 15 amino acids. The CDR3 region has the DNA TGTGCCAGCAGTTTAGGGGACAGGGCTAACTATGGCTACACCTTC. Translated: CASSLGDRANYGYTF.

V and J are TRBV2 and TRBJ2-5; TRBD1 agrees at 7 bases. The CDR3 is 12 amino acids. Trimming cost V 8 bases and J 3 bases; bases outside gene matches: 3. Germline lookup yields CDR1 SNHLY and CDR2 FYNNEI. The CDR3 bases are TGTGCCAGCTCTACAGGGGAAGAGACCCAGTACTTC. Its translation: CASSTGEETQYF.

The chain uses TRBV6-5 and TRBJ1-2; no firm D call. Trimming took 0 bases from V and 8 from J, leaving 19 bases between them. The germline gives CDR1 MNHEY, CDR2 SVGAGI. This CDR3 comprises 16 residues. CDR3 residues: CASSYSGVSQRKGYTF. For the CDR3, the DNA is TGTGCCAGCAGTTACTCGGGCGTCAGTCAGAGAAAGGGCTACACCTTC.

CDR3 amino acids: CASSPPGPRNEKLFF. CDR3 in DNA: TGTGCCAGCAGCCCCCCGGGTCCCAGGAATGAAAAACTGTTTTTT. The chain links TRBV9 to TRBJ1-4; D is unresolved. The V end was cut by 4 bases, the J end by 5 bases, with 15 bases between. Germline V lookup: CDR1 SGDLS, CDR2 YYNGEE. This CDR3 has 15 residues. Based on the CDR3 plus reference TRBV9 and TRBJ1-4, the full variable domain is DSGVTQTPKHLITATGQRVTLRCSPRSGDLSVYWYQQSLDQGLQFLIQYYNGEERAKGNILERFSAQQFPDLHSELNLSSLELGDSALYFCASSPPGPRNEKLFFGSGTQLSVL.

The V gene is TRBV6-6, the J gene TRBJ1-4; no definite D call. The length of the CDR3 is 12 residues. The germline V and J ends were trimmed by 6 bases and 14 bases, with 16 bases remaining between them. Germline values: CDR1 MNHNY, CDR2 SVGAGI (reference sequence). As DNA, the CDR3 is TGTGCCAGCAGCCCTATTGCGTCCCTGCTGTTTTTT. Translation: CASSPIASLLFF.

The chain has TRBV19 and TRBJ2-5; no definite D call. V was pared by 1 base and J by 4 bases, with 7 bases between. Germline V lookup: CDR1 LNHDA, CDR2 SQIVND (reference sequence). This CDR3 is 13 amino acids long. CDR3 sequence (DNA): TGTGCCAGTAGTATAGTTGGCGGAGAGACCCAGTACTTC. This sequence encodes CASSIVGGETQYF.

CDR3 loop: CASSLASQGNEQFF. In DNA form, the CDR3 reads TGTGCCAGCAGCTTAGCGTCCCAAGGCAATGAGCAGTTCTTC. The chain couples TRBV11-1 to TRBJ2-1, with D hard to call. Germline V gives CDR1 SGHAT, CDR2 FQDESV (reference sequence). This CDR3 spans 14 amino acids. Deletions cut 0 bases from V and 6 bases from J, with 9 bases between.

The genes are TRBV3-1 (or the pseudogene TRBV3-2) and TRBJ2-7; D is uncertain. The V end lost 1 base, the J end lost 2 bases, and 9 bases lay between the germline ends. There are 14 residues in the CDR3. In germline, CDR1 is LGHDT, CDR2 YNNKEL (reference sequence). The CDR3, as DNA: TGTGCCAGCAGCCAAGGTTTAAATACCTACGAGCAGTACTTC. This encodes CASSQGLNTYEQYF.

V gene TRBV19 combines with J gene TRBJ1-6; TRBD1 aligns across 9 bases. J lost 7 bases, V lost 6 bases, and 7 bases had no gene match. Germline assignment: CDR1 LNHDA and CDR2 SQIVND (reference sequence). The CDR3 sequence is 15 residues long. CDR3 region: CASREDRGKNSPLHF. The CDR3 DNA is TGTGCCAGTAGAGAGGACAGGGGCAAAAATTCACCCCTCCACTTT.

The chain recombines TRBV5-1 with TRBJ2-1; 10 bases match TRBD2. The germline V gene encodes CDR1 SGHRS and CDR2 YFSETQ. V shed 6 bases, J shed 9 bases, and the junction held 9 bases outside the gene matches. CDR3 length equals 14 residues. CDR3 DNA sequence: TGCGCCAGCACCGGGACTAGCGCATCAGGTGAGCAGTTCTTC. Amino acids: CASTGTSASGEQFF.

The rearrangement uses TRBV19 and TRBJ1-1, with 10 bases that match TRBD1. Germline trimming cut 4 bases from V and 5 bases from J; bases unmatched to any gene: 10. The CDR3 consists of 16 residues. Germline V gene data show CDR1 as LNHDA and CDR2 as SQIVND (reference sequence). CDR3 in amino acids: CASSTSLGQGVTEAFF. CDR3 nucleotides: TGTGCCAGTAGTACCTCACTAGGACAGGGGGTAACTGAAGCTTTCTTT.

The gene calls are TRBV7-3 and TRBJ1-1; TRBD1 agrees at 7 bases. Germline CDR1 SGHTA, CDR2 FQGTGA. After removal of 5 bases from V and 4 bases from J, the junction contained 7 bases not matched to a gene. The CDR3 loop spans 14 amino acids. The chain's CDR3 is CASSRQGGSTEAFF. DNA of the CDR3: TGTGCCAGCAGCCGCCAGGGGGGTAGCACTGAAGCTTTCTTT.

The gene calls are TRBV19 and TRBJ1-5; the D gene is possibly TRBD1 (6 bases). The CDR3 extends over 15 amino acids. Germline V gives CDR1 LNHDA, CDR2 SQIVND (reference sequence). The V end was cut by 4 bases, the J end by 6 bases, with 16 bases between. DNA for the CDR3: TGTGCCAGTAGTACTCAGGGGATAAGTGTTCAGCCCCAGCATTTT. This codes for CASSTQGISVQPQHF.

V usage is TRBV6-6 and J usage is TRBJ1-5; 8 positions match TRBD1. V lost 6 bases, J lost 0 bases, and 4 bases stayed unmatched. CDR3 length equals 15 residues. Germline CDR1 MNHNY, CDR2 SVGAGI (reference sequence). CDR3 region: CASSYRGNSNQPQHF. The DNA of the CDR3 is TGTGCCAGCAGCTACAGGGGGAATAGCAATCAGCCCCAGCATTTT.

V is TRBV7-9 and J is TRBJ2-5, with D unresolved. This CDR3 comprises 16 residues. CDR1 and CDR2 from the germline V gene are SEHNR and FQNEAQ (reference sequence). V lost 5 bases and J 0 bases, leaving 16 bases between the germline ends. CDR3 loop: CASSRTTRTYQETQYF. CDR3 DNA sequence: TGTGCCAGCAGCCGTACAACAAGAACGTACCAAGAGACCCAGTACTTC.

The chain uses TRBV6-2 or TRBV6-3 and TRBJ1-5; D is unclear. Trimming stripped 1 base from V and 4 bases from J, with 17 bases between. This CDR3 region has 17 residues. Germline loops: CDR1 MNHEY, CDR2 SVGEGT. In DNA form, the CDR3 reads TGTGCCAGCAGTTACTGGGGAGGGCCAGCTAAAAATCAGCCCCAGCATTTT. Translated, it gives CASSYWGGPAKNQPQHF.

The sample holds one count of this clone. The CDR3 sequence: CASSSFYRVRNTGELFF. CDR3 DNA sequence: TGTGCCAGCAGTTCCTTCTACAGGGTTAGGAACACCGGGGAGCTGTTTTTT. J is TRBJ2-2 and V is TRBV28, with D maybe TRBD1 (6 bases). The germline V gene has CDR1 MDHEN and CDR2 SYDVKM. The CDR3 contains 17 residues. V lost 4 bases to trimming and J lost 1 base, with 16 bases between them.

The gene calls are TRBV11-3 and TRBJ1-1; 9 nucleotides align to TRBD1. The V and J ends lost 5 bases and 0 bases, in that order; junction bases with no gene match: 4. The germline V gene encodes CDR1 SGHNT and CDR2 YENEEA. The CDR3 spans 15 residues. The CDR3 DNA follows: TGTGCCAGCAGCACTCGACAGGGGGTGAACACTGAAGCTTTCTTT. It codes for CASSTRQGVNTEAFF.

The chain recombines TRBV2 with TRBJ1-1; 8 nucleotides line up with TRBD1. Germline CDR1 is SNHLY and CDR2 is FYNNEI. The CDR3 spans 14 residues. The junction had 10 bases not matched to a gene; V was cut back by 6 bases and J by 7 bases. CDR3: CASRRQGNLIEAFF. As DNA, the CDR3 is TGTGCCAGCAGGAGACAGGGGAATTTAATTGAAGCTTTCTTT.

This chain connects TRBV4-3 to TRBJ2-4, with a possible D match to TRBD2 (6 bases). The germline gives CDR1 LGHNA, CDR2 YSLEER. This CDR3 is built from 16 residues. V lost 0 bases and J lost 1, with 10 bases in between. CDR3 residues: CASSQEAGGAKNIQYF. The CDR3 nucleotides read TGCGCCAGCAGCCAAGAGGCAGGAGGGGCCAAAAACATTCAGTACTTC.

The chain links TRBV2 to TRBJ2-7; 11 bases agree with TRBD2. The germline V gene encodes CDR1 SNHLY and CDR2 FYNNEI. This CDR3 spans 14 amino acids. The J segment lost 5 bases and the V segment lost 7 bases, leaving 7 bases of the junction unmatched. The CDR3: CASTLLAGDHEQYF. The CDR3, as DNA: TGTGCCAGCACCCTACTAGCGGGAGACCACGAGCAGTACTTC.

This rearrangement joins TRBV5-5 to TRBJ2-7, with a tentative D call TRBD2 (5 bases). The germline CDR1 and CDR2 sequences are SGHKS and YYEKEE (reference sequence). CDR3 size: 11 residues. Trimming pared 1 base from V and 7 bases from J, leaving 6 bases between. The CDR3 DNA reads as TGTGCCAGCAGCTTGCCGGGGGAGCAGTACTTC. Protein: CASSLPGEQYF.

The chain has TRBV12-3 or TRBV12-4 and TRBJ1-1; D gene uncertain. This CDR3 is 11 amino acids long. V lost 6 bases and J lost 4, with 6 bases in between. The CDR3 region is CASSFGTEAFF. In nucleotides, the CDR3 is TGTGCCAGCAGCTTCGGCACTGAAGCTTTCTTT.

A remark on this clone: Different DNA sequences within this sample yield the same CDR3. The chain is built from TRBV11-2 and TRBJ1-3; D gene uncertain. Germline-derived CDR1 and CDR2 are SGHAT and FQNNGV. The V end lost 1 base, the J end lost 2 bases, and 6 bases lay between the germline ends. This CDR3 contains 14 residues. CDR3 protein: CASSLGGTGNTIYF. As DNA, the CDR3 is TGTGCCAGCAGCTTAGGAGGAACTGGAAACACCATATATTTT.